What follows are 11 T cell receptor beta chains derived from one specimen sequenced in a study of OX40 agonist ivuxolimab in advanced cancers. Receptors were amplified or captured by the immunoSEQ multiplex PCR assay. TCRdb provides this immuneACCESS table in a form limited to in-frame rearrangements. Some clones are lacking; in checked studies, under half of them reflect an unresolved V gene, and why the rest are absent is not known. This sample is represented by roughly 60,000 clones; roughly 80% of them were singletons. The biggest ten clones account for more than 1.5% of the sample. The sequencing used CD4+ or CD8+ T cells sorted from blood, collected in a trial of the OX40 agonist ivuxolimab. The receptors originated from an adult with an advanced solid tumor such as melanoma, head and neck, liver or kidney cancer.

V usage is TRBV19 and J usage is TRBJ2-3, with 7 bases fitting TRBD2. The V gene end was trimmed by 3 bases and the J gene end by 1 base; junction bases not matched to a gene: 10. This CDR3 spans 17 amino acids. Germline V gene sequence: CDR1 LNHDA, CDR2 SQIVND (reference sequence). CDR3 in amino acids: CASSIGEGGRGTDTQYF. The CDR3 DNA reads TGTGCCAGTAGTATTGGCGAAGGCGGGAGAGGCACAGATACGCAGTATTTT.

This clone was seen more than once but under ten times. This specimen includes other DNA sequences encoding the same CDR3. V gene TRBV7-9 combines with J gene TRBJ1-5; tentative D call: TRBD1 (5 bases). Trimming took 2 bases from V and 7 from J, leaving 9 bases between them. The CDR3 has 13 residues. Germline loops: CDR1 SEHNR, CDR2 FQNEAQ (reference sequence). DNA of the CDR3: TGTGCCAGCAGCTTACAGGGCGAACAGCCCCAGCATTTT. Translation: CASSLQGEQPQHF.

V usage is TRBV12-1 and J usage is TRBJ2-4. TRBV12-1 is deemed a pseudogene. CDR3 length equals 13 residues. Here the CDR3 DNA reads TGTGCCAGCAGCCACATAGGCCGAAACATTCAGTACTTC. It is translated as CASSHIGRNIQYF.

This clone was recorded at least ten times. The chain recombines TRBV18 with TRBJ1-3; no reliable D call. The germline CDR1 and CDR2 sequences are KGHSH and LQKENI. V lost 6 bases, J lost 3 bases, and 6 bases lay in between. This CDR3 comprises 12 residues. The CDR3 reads CASSTLGNTIYF. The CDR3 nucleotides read TGTGCCAGCTCTACGCTTGGAAACACCATATATTTT. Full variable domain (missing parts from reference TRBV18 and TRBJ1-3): NAGVMQNPRHLVRRRGQEARLRCSPMKGHSHVYWYRQLPEEGLKFMVYLQKENIIDESGMPKERFSAEFPKEGPSILRIQQVVRGDSAAYFCASSTLGNTIYFGEGSWLTVV.

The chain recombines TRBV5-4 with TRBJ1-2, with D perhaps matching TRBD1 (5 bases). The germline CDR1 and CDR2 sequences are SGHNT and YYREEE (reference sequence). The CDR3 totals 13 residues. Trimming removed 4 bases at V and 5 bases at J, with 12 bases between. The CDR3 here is CASSEAGSYGYTF. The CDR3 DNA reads TGTGCCAGCAGCGAGGCAGGGTCTTATGGCTACACCTTC.

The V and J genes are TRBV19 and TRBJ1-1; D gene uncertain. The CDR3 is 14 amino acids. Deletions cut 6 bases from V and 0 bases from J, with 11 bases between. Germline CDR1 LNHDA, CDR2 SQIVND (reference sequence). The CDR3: CASRPQVMNTEAFF. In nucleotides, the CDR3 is TGTGCCAGTAGGCCCCAGGTTATGAACACTGAAGCTTTCTTT.

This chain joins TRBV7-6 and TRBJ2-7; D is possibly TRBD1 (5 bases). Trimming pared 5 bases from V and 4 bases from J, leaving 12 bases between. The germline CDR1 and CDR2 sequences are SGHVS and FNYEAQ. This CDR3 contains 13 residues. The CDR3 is CASSRAQGYEQYV. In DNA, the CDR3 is TGTGCCAGCAGCCGGGCCCAGGGTTACGAGCAGTACGTC.

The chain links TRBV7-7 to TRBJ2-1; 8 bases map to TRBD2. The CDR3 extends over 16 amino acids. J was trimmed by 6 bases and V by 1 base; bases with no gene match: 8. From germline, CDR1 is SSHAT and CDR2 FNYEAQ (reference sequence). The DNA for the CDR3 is TGTGCCAGCAGCTTAGGTGGAGCGGGAGTACCCAATGAGCAGTTCTTC. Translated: CASSLGGAGVPNEQFF.

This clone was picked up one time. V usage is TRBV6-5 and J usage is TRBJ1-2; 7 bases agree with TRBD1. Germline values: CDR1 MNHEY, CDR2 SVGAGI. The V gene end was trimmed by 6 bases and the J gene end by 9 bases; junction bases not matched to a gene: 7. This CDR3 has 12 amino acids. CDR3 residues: CASRKRQGRYTF. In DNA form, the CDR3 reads TGTGCCAGCAGGAAACGACAGGGTCGCTACACCTTC.

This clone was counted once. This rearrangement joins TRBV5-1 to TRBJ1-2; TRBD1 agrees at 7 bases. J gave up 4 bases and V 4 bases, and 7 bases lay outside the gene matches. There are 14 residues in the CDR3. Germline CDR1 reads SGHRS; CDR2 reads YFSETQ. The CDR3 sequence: CASSPNRGSYGYTF. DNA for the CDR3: TGCGCCAGCAGCCCTAACAGGGGAAGCTATGGCTACACCTTC.

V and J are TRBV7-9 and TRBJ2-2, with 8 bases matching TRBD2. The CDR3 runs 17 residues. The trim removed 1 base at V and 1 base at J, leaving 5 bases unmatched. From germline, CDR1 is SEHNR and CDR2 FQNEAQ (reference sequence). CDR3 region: CASSLDRLAGNTGELFF. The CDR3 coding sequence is TGTGCCAGCAGCTTAGACCGGCTAGCGGGGAACACCGGGGAGCTGTTTTTT.